Following are 21 T cell receptor beta chains from one sample sequenced in a study of T cell repertoires in cytomegalovirus infection. TCRdb processed the reads anew with MiXCR; each CDR3 protein has one entry. The sample carries roughly 100,000 distinct CDR3 sequences, approximately 15% recorded once. Sequenced material: PBMCs. Every receptor here comes from a human donor in good health (CMV status not recorded). Some clones in this sample may be carry-over from other donors' samples.

This clonotype was observed many times. In nucleotides, the CDR3 is TGCAGTGCTAGAGTTGGGGCTGTCGGTCGCTCCTACGAGCAGTACTTC. Translation: CSARVGAVGRSYEQYF. V usage is TRBV20-1 and J usage is TRBJ2-7; a weak D match, TRBD1 (5 bases). CDR1 and CDR2 (germline): DFQATT, SNEGSKA (reference sequence). CDR3 length: 16 amino acids. Trimming removed 1 base from V and 0 bases from J, with 16 bases in between.

Comment on this clonotype: In this CDR3 the conserved last residue, phenylalanine or tryptophan, is missing, so a read error is likely. No DNA is shown, since the ends of the CDR3 on it are uncertain; the CDR3 is the one TCRdb lists. The CDR3: CAISDPELDLEL. This chain connects TRBV10-3 to TRBJ2-7; the table's D gene call, TRBD2, was not cross checked with the DNA. The CDR3 extends over 12 residues, inclusive of both ends. In germline, CDR1 is ENHRY, CDR2 SYGVKD.

J is TRBJ2-1 and V is TRBV20-1; 9 bases are a match to TRBD2. Germline V gives CDR1 DFQATT, CDR2 SNEGSKA (reference sequence). CDR3 length: 16 amino acids. The V segment lost 1 base and the J segment 0 bases; nucleotides outside the gene matches: 4. The CDR3 nucleotides read TGCAGTGCTAGAGCGTCACTAGCGGGCTCCTACAATGAGCAGTTCTTC. Its translation is CSARASLAGSYNEQFF.

The gene calls are TRBV6-5 and TRBJ1-2; 7 bases map to TRBD1. The length of the CDR3 is 13 residues. V lost 6 bases to trimming and J lost 4 bases; unmatched junction nucleotides: 5. The germline gives CDR1 MNHEY, CDR2 SVGAGI. CDR3 nucleotide sequence: TGTGCCAGCAGAGACTCAGGGGGCTATGGCTACACCTTC. This encodes CASRDSGGYGYTF.

The chain combines TRBV6-2 or TRBV6-3 with TRBJ1-1; 7 bases agree with TRBD1. J was trimmed by 4 bases and V by 2 bases; bases with no gene match: 4. CDR1 and CDR2 (germline): MNHEY, SVGEGT. CDR3 size: 14 residues. The CDR3 DNA follows: TGTGCCAGCAGTTACGTCTGGGACAGCACTGAAGCTTTCTTT. This gives the protein CASSYVWDSTEAFF.

This clonotype came up many times. The chain employs TRBV7-9 and TRBJ2-7, with D maybe TRBD2 (7 bases). This CDR3 contains 14 residues. V lost 5 bases to trimming and J lost 4 bases, with 15 bases between them. Germline-derived CDR1 and CDR2 are SEHNR and FQNEAQ (reference sequence). The CDR3 bases are TGTGCCAGCAGCCCACGGGGGGCTAAGTACGAGCAGTACTTC. Translation: CASSPRGAKYEQYF.

V is TRBV5-4 and J is TRBJ2-7; perhaps D is TRBD1 or TRBD2 (5 bases each). Germline CDR1 is SGHNT and CDR2 is YYREEE (reference sequence). V gave up 3 bases and J gave up 0 bases, with 13 bases separating them. This CDR3 contains 15 residues. CDR3 sequence (DNA): TGTGCCAGCAGCTATTGGGGGTCAGGCTCCTACGAGCAGTACTTC. Translated, it gives CASSYWGSGSYEQYF.

V is TRBV7-9 and J is TRBJ2-5; 11 positions match TRBD1. Germline assignment: CDR1 SEHNR and CDR2 FQNEAQ (reference sequence). CDR3 size: 14 residues. V lost 4 bases to trimming and J lost 5 bases; unmatched junction nucleotides: 3. The CDR3 DNA follows: TGTGCCAGCAGCTCGGGACAGGGGGACGAGACCCAGTACTTC. Protein product: CASSSGQGDETQYF. Together with reference TRBV7-9 and TRBJ2-5, the CDR3 gives the full variable domain: DTGVSQNPRHKITKRGQNVTFRCDPISEHNRLYWYRQTLGQGPEFLTYFQNEAQLEKSRLLSDRFSAERPKGSFSTLEIQRTEQGDSAMYLCASSSGQGDETQYFGPGTRLLVL.

Ten or more counts support this clonotype. V usage is TRBV29-1 and J usage is TRBJ2-1, with 12 bases that match TRBD1. Trimming at V came to 3 bases and at J to 0 bases, leaving 6 bases not matched to a gene. This CDR3 comprises 17 residues. Looked up from germline, CDR1 is SQVTM and CDR2 is ANQGSEA. The CDR3 DNA follows: TGCAGCGTTGACCGGGACAGGGGGCTTAGCTCCTACAATGAGCAGTTCTTC. It specifies CSVDRDRGLSSYNEQFF.

The chain combines TRBV3-1 with TRBJ1-5; D gene ambiguous. V was shortened by 5 bases and J by 3 bases, with 8 bases between the two germline ends. This CDR3 is built from 13 residues. Germline V gene data show CDR1 as LGHDT and CDR2 as YNNKEL (reference sequence). CDR3 amino acids: CASSSQDNQPQHF. The CDR3, as DNA: TGTGCCAGCAGCTCTCAGGACAATCAGCCCCAGCATTTT. Combining the CDR3 with reference TRBV3-1 and TRBJ1-5 gives the whole variable domain DTAVSQTPKYLVTQMGNDKSIKCEQNLGHDTMYWYKQDSKKFLKIMFSYNNKELIINETVPNRFSPKSPDKAHLNLHINSLELGDSAVYFCASSSQDNQPQHFGDGTRLSIL.

Ten or more counts support this clonotype. This chain connects TRBV2 to TRBJ2-4, with 11 nucleotides matching TRBD2. CDR1 and CDR2 from the germline V gene are SNHLY and FYNNEI. The CDR3 totals 19 residues. V gave up 4 bases and J gave up 2 bases; unmatched junction bases: 13. The CDR3 sequence is CASSGTSGGYFATKNIQYF. The CDR3 nucleotides are TGTGCCAGCAGTGGAACTAGCGGGGGTTACTTCGCGACCAAAAACATTCAGTACTTC. The variable domain in full, with the rest retrieved from reference TRBV2 and TRBJ2-4, is EPEVTQTPSHQVTQMGQEVILRCVPISNHLYFYWYRQILGQKVEFLVSFYNNEISEKSEIFDDQFSVERPDGSNFTLKIRSTKLEDSAMYFCASSGTSGGYFATKNIQYFGAGTRLSVL.

The table lists this clonotype with many counts. V is TRBV7-2 and J is TRBJ2-7; 7 positions agree with TRBD1. V gave up 2 bases and J gave up 6 bases; unmatched junction bases: 10. The CDR3 consists of 15 residues. Germline V gene sequence: CDR1 SGHTA, CDR2 FQGNSA. In nucleotides, the CDR3 is TGTGCCAGCAGCTTAAGACAGGGCTTGGGGTCCGAGCAGTACTTC. Translating gives CASSLRQGLGSEQYF.

The table lists this clonotype with a few counts. The V and J genes are TRBV28 and TRBJ2-5, with TRBD1 identical over 9 bases. The V gene end was trimmed by 4 bases and the J gene end by 0 bases; junction bases not matched to a gene: 12. The germline gives CDR1 MDHEN, CDR2 SYDVKM. This CDR3 is 18 amino acids long. CDR3 DNA: TGTGCCAGCAGTTCGGACAGGGGCCGCTCCTCGTACCAAGAGACCCAGTACTTC. Its protein is CASSSDRGRSSYQETQYF.

This chain links TRBV5-1 with TRBJ1-3; the D is unclear. The CDR3 covers 13 residues. Germline CDR1 reads SGHRS; CDR2 reads YFSETQ. Trimming removed 4 bases at V and 8 bases at J, with 13 bases between. DNA of the CDR3: TGCGCCAGCAGCACCCCCGAGGGAGACACCATATATTTT. It is translated as CASSTPEGDTIYF.

This clonotype was observed once. J is TRBJ2-7 and V is TRBV20-1, with TRBD2 matching over 10 bases. CDR1 is DFQATT and CDR2 is SNEGSKA in the germline V gene (reference sequence). The V segment lost 5 bases and the J segment 2 bases; nucleotides outside the gene matches: 6. This CDR3 is 14 amino acids long. Here the CDR3 DNA reads TGCAGTGCTCCTCGGACTAGCGGAACCTACGAGCAGTACTTC. It is translated as CSAPRTSGTYEQYF.

This clonotype appeared many times. The DNA of the CDR3 is TGTGCCAGCAGCCTAACGTTTGGCTATAATTCACCCCTCCACTTT. Translated: CASSLTFGYNSPLHF. The chain combines TRBV14 with TRBJ1-6; no reliable D call. V was clipped by 4 bases and J by 3 bases, with 10 bases between them. The germline V gene encodes CDR1 SGHDN and CDR2 FVKESK. This CDR3 contains 15 residues. The full variable domain, rest sourced from reference TRBV14 and TRBJ1-6, is EAGVTQFPSHSVIEKGQTVTLRCDPISGHDNLYWYRRVMGKEIKFLLHFVKESKQDESGMPNNRFLAERTGGTYSTLKVQPAELEDSGVYFCASSLTFGYNSPLHFGNGTRLTVT.

This chain joins TRBV7-3 and TRBJ1-1; 7 positions match TRBD1. The CDR3 length is 15 residues. Germline CDR1 and CDR2: SGHTA and FQGTGA. V lost 1 base and J lost 1; bases outside the gene matches: 3. DNA for the CDR3: TGTGCCAGCAGCTTAAAGGGGGCGACGAACACTGAAGCTTTCTTT. This sequence encodes CASSLKGATNTEAFF.

The chain couples TRBV5-6 to TRBJ1-2, with D unresolved. V was clipped by 4 bases and J by 8 bases, with 21 bases between them. Germline V gene sequence: CDR1 SGHDT, CDR2 YYEEEE. The CDR3 has 15 amino acids. In nucleotides, the CDR3 is TGTGCCAGCAGCCCCTGGGCGGGCATGGAAAAGGGCTACACCTTC. Translated: CASSPWAGMEKGYTF.

This chain connects TRBV18 to TRBJ1-5; D call uncertain. V shed 6 bases and J shed 7 bases, with 16 bases lying between them. The CDR3 loop spans 14 amino acids. Looked up from germline, CDR1 is KGHSH and CDR2 is LQKENI. CDR3 residues: CASSPTRIGQPQHF. The CDR3 DNA reads TGTGCCAGCTCCCCGACCCGGATCGGCCAGCCCCAGCATTTT.

This clonotype was seen at least ten times. The rearrangement joins TRBV10-3 to TRBJ1-6, with 9 bases identical to TRBD1. The CDR3 length is 14 residues. V was pared by 8 bases and J by 7 bases, with 6 bases of the junction left unmatched. Germline V gene sequence: CDR1 ENHRY, CDR2 SYGVKD. The CDR3 reads CAIGGDRENSPLHF. CDR3 nucleotide sequence: TGTGCCATCGGTGGGGACAGGGAGAATTCACCCCTCCACTTT.

The gene calls are TRBV15 and TRBJ2-1; 8 nucleotides line up with TRBD1. Germline V gives CDR1 LNHNV, CDR2 YYDKDF (reference sequence). This CDR3 is built from 13 residues. V trimming: 4 bases; J trimming: 8 bases; junction bases outside the gene matches: 4. The CDR3 protein is CATSTGQGYEQFF. The CDR3 bases are TGTGCCACCAGCACAGGACAGGGCTATGAGCAGTTCTTC.